This entry lists 4 T cell receptor beta chains sequenced from one sample in a study of cytomegalovirus exposure and HLA in healthy donors. Researchers ran the PCR with 60 Vbeta and 13 Jbeta primers. The protocol was immunoSEQ multiplex PCR, while the TCRdb copy is restricted to in-frame clones and leaves out a portion. The sample carries more than 95,000 clones, 9.5% recorded once. The sample comprised PBMCs. These receptors came from a man aged 30 to 39 in good health and CMV-seronegative.

The CDR3 DNA follows: TGTGCCTGGAACCGACTAGCGGGAGGGAATGAGCAGTTCTTC. It yields the protein CAWNRLAGGNEQFF. The V call is TRBV30, the J call TRBJ2-1, with 14 bases aligning to TRBD2. Germline V gene lookup returns CDR1 GTSNPN and CDR2 SVGIG (reference sequence). The V segment lost 4 bases and the J segment 7 bases; nucleotides outside the gene matches: 3. The CDR3 has 14 residues.

The genes are TRBV19 and TRBJ2-3, with D possibly matching TRBD1 (6 bases). Germline V gene data show CDR1 as LNHDA and CDR2 as SQIVND (reference sequence). CDR3 length: 12 amino acids. The germline V and J ends were trimmed by 5 bases and 6 bases, with 9 bases remaining between them. CDR3 protein: CASSARGDTQYF. The CDR3 bases are TGTGCCAGTAGTGCTAGGGGGGATACGCAGTATTTT.

This clone showed up just a few times. The V and J genes are TRBV28 and TRBJ1-1; TRBD1 matches 7 bases. CDR1 is MDHEN and CDR2 is SYDVKM in the germline V gene. Germline trimming cut 6 bases from V and 1 base from J; bases unmatched to any gene: 5. The CDR3 loop spans 14 amino acids. The CDR3 loop is CASRPDRENTEAFF. DNA of the CDR3: TGTGCCAGCAGGCCCGACAGGGAGAACACTGAAGCTTTCTTT.

This chain links TRBV15 with TRBJ2-5; the match to TRBD2 covers 8 bases. CDR1 and CDR2 (germline): LNHNV, YYDKDF (reference sequence). CDR3 length: 16 residues. V lost 0 bases and J lost 2; bases outside the gene matches: 5. The DNA for the CDR3 is TGTGCCACCAGCAGAGATACTAGCGGAGGGCAAGAGACCCAGTACTTC. Residues: CATSRDTSGGQETQYF. Based on the CDR3 plus reference TRBV15 and TRBJ2-5, the full variable domain is DAMVIQNPRYQVTQFGKPVTLSCSQTLNHNVMYWYQQKSSQAPKLLFHYYDKDFNNEADTPDNFQSRRPNTSFCFLDIRSPGLGDTAMYLCATSRDTSGGQETQYFGPGTRLLVL.